These T cell receptor beta chains were read from a single sample in a study of shared clonotypes between healthy human individuals. Data came from immunoSEQ multiplex PCR; TCRdb stores just in-frame clones and leaves some out. Of roughly 2.4 million clones listed, 95% are singletons. What was sequenced was naive CD4+ T cells sorted from blood. Every receptor here comes from a man aged 18 to 29 in good health. The CDR3 runs from the conserved cysteine through the conserved F or W. The order of the fields is V gene, J gene, D gene, clone size, CDR3 protein, CDR3 DNA. The D gene is left open where the match is weak. Clone size, where shown, is once, few, many, or a class for clones that have expanded.

TRBV18,TRBJ1-1,NA,NA,CASSPLERNTEAFF,TGTGCCAGCTCACCACTGGAAAGGAACACTGAAGCTTTCTTT
TRBV6-5,TRBJ1-2,TRBD1,NA,CASSGQEDTYGYTF,TGTGCCAGCAGTGGACAGGAAGATACCTATGGCTACACCTTC
TRBV7-2,TRBJ2-7,TRBD2,NA,CASSLEAGGPYEQYF,TGTGCCAGCAGCTTGGAGGCGGGAGGGCCTTACGAGCAGTACTTC
TRBV5-4,TRBJ2-7,NA,NA,CASSLGQGDSYEQYF,TGTGCCAGCAGCTTGGGTCAGGGTGATTCCTACGAGCAGTACTTC
TRBV2,TRBJ2-7,NA,NA,CASLESHIPSYEQYF,TGTGCCAGCCTAGAGTCCCATATACCGTCTTACGAGCAGTACTTC
TRBV18,TRBJ2-2,NA,NA,CASSLNTGELFF,TGTGCCAGCTCACTTAACACCGGGGAGCTGTTTTTT
TRBV6-5,TRBJ2-7,NA,few,CASSYSSGNSYEQYF,TGTGCCAGCAGTTACTCGTCAGGGAACTCCTACGAGCAGTACTTC
TRBV6-5,TRBJ2-7,TRBD2,once,CASSYLAGSSYEQYF,TGTGCCAGCAGTTACCTAGCGGGCAGCTCCTACGAGCAGTACTTC
TRBV6-5,TRBJ1-6,NA,few,CASSYSNPRGSPLHF,TGTGCCAGCAGTTACTCGAACCCGAGGGGCTCACCCCTCCACTTT
TRBV11-3,TRBJ2-1,NA,NA,CASSLDSVNEQFF,TGTGCCAGCAGCTTAGATAGCGTCAATGAGCAGTTCTTC
TRBV5-5,TRBJ1-1,NA,NA,CASSLRDIDTEAFF,TGTGCCAGCAGCCTCCGGGACATTGACACTGAAGCTTTCTTT
TRBV10-3,TRBJ1-5,NA,once,CAIRWDGNQPQHF,TGTGCCATCAGGTGGGACGGCAATCAGCCCCAGCATTTT
TRBV27,TRBJ2-7,NA,NA,CASSFSGRYEQYF,TGTGCCAGCAGTTTTTCGGGGAGGTACGAGCAGTACTTC
TRBV5-6,TRBJ1-3,NA,NA,CASSLISGPGNTIYF,TGTGCCAGCAGCTTAATCAGCGGACCTGGAAACACCATATATTTT
TRBV27,TRBJ2-7,TRBD1,NA,CASTQNSRDRAYEQYF,TGTGCCAGCACCCAGAACTCTCGGGACAGAGCCTACGAGCAGTACTTC
TRBV18,TRBJ1-2,NA,NA,CASSSAQDGYTF,TGTGCCAGCTCATCCGCGCAGGATGGCTACACCTTC
TRBV18,TRBJ1-2,NA,NA,CASSPPNYGYTF,TGTGCCAGCTCACCACCTAACTATGGCTACACCTTC
TRBV5-5,TRBJ2-7,TRBD1,NA,CASSLDPQGYYEQYF,TGTGCCAGCAGCTTGGACCCACAGGGGTACTACGAGCAGTACTTC
TRBV9,TRBJ2-2,NA,NA,CASSVGGLTGELFF,TGTGCCAGCAGCGTAGGAGGGCTCACCGGGGAGCTGTTTTTT
TRBV20-1,TRBJ2-7,NA,NA,CSASPNYEQYF,TGCAGTGCTAGTCCGAACTACGAGCAGTACTTC
TRBV5-4,TRBJ2-7,NA,NA,CASSLGWSSYEQYF,TGTGCCAGCAGCTTGGGCTGGAGCTCCTACGAGCAGTACTTC
TRBV27,TRBJ2-5,TRBD2,NA,CASSFSGRELETQYF,TGTGCCAGCAGTTTCTCTGGGAGGGAATTAGAGACCCAGTACTTC
TRBV5-8,TRBJ2-5,TRBD2,NA,CASSLPGLGQETQYF,TGTGCCAGCAGCTTGCCGGGACTAGGGCAAGAGACCCAGTACTTC
TRBV28,TRBJ1-5,NA,NA,CASSPLVGEGVQPQHF,TGTGCCAGCAGTCCCCTGGTGGGAGAAGGAGTTCAGCCCCAGCATTTT
TRBV7-3,TRBJ1-1,NA,NA,CASSLNGGGNTEAFF,TGTGCCAGCAGCTTAAACGGGGGAGGTAACACTGAAGCTTTCTTT
TRBV18,TRBJ1-2,NA,NA,CASSPGGDNIYGYTF,TGTGCCAGCTCGCCCGGGGGGGACAATATTTATGGCTACACCTTC
TRBV27,TRBJ2-7,TRBD1,NA,CASSSNGQGEQYF,TGTGCCAGCAGTTCTAACGGACAGGGCGAGCAGTACTTC
TRBV4-1,TRBJ2-3,NA,NA,CASSQYERSTDTQYF,TGCGCCAGCAGCCAATATGAGCGGAGCACAGATACGCAGTATTTT
TRBV6-5,TRBJ1-6,NA,NA,CASSYLFRGTHSPLHF,TGTGCCAGCAGTTACTTATTTCGAGGGACTCATTCACCCCTCCACTTT
TRBV13,TRBJ2-2,NA,NA,CASSKIGGGPGELFF,TGTGCCAGCAGCAAAATTGGCGGCGGGCCGGGGGAGCTGTTTTTT
TRBV5-5,TRBJ1-1,NA,NA,CASSLVVNTEAFF,TGTGCCAGCAGCTTGGTAGTGAACACTGAAGCTTTCTTT
TRBV10-3,TRBJ2-5,NA,NA,CAISDSGAGETQYF,TGTGCCATCAGTGATTCAGGGGCCGGGGAGACCCAGTACTTC
TRBV6-4,TRBJ2-3,NA,NA,CASSERGTKGDTQYF,TGTGCCAGCAGTGAACGAGGGACCAAAGGGGATACGCAGTATTTT
TRBV13,TRBJ1-1,NA,NA,CATSLPKFEAFF,TGTGCCACCAGTTTGCCTAAATTTGAAGCTTTCTTT
TRBV7-2,TRBJ1-3,NA,once,CASSLEVSSLGTIYF,TGTGCCAGCAGCTTAGAAGTTTCATCCCTTGGCACCATATATTTT
TRBV30,TRBJ2-1,NA,NA,CAWSVRRGGDEQFF,TGTGCCTGGAGTGTACGGAGGGGGGGAGATGAGCAGTTCTTC
TRBV5-6,TRBJ1-1,NA,NA,CASSLAFGNTEAFF,TGTGCCAGCAGCTTGGCCTTCGGGAACACTGAAGCTTTCTTT
TRBV10-1,TRBJ2-3,NA,NA,CASSESTAGRWTDTQYF,TGCGCCAGCAGTGAGTCCACGGCAGGGAGGTGGACAGATACGCAGTATTTT
TRBV30,TRBJ1-6,NA,NA,CAWSSGVSYNSPLHF,TGTGCCTGGAGTTCGGGAGTCTCCTATAATTCACCCCTCCACTTT
TRBV27,TRBJ2-3,TRBD2,NA,CASSFRTSGVRTDTQYF,TGTGCCAGCAGTTTTAGGACTAGCGGGGTTCGCACAGATACGCAGTATTTT
TRBV5-1,TRBJ1-3,TRBD1,NA,CASSLEGTGGNTIYF,TGCGCCAGCAGCTTGGAAGGGACAGGTGGAAACACCATATATTTT
TRBV7-2,TRBJ2-4,NA,once,CASSLFVGGRGADIQYF,TGTGCCAGCAGCTTATTCGTGGGAGGTCGGGGTGCCGACATTCAGTACTTC
TRBV6-5,TRBJ2-7,NA,NA,CASSPLWQGLTEQYF,TGTGCCAGCAGCCCCCTGTGGCAGGGGTTGACCGAGCAGTACTTC
TRBV5-4,TRBJ2-2,TRBD1,NA,CASSLGQGTTGELFF,TGTGCCAGCAGCTTGGGACAGGGGACCACCGGGGAGCTGTTTTTT
TRBV21-1,TRBJ2-7,NA,NA,CASSTYLGGSSYEQYF,TGTGCCAGCAGCACCTATCTGGGGGGGAGCTCCTACGAGCAGTACTTC
TRBV11-2,TRBJ2-1,TRBD2,NA,CASSLEIGTSALGEQFF,TGTGCCAGCAGCTTAGAGATCGGGACTAGCGCCCTCGGGGAGCAGTTCTTC
TRBV27,TRBJ2-7,NA,NA,CASSFEPGRDEQYF,TGTGCCAGCAGTTTTGAGCCCGGACGGGACGAGCAGTACTTC